This TCR beta chain was profiled in a study of T-cell memory formation after mild COVID-19. The study, taken as a whole, reports: Pre-infection memory held some responding clones, suggesting pre-existing cross-reactive T cells responded. Day 15 to 85 contractors were CD4/CD8 balanced; later expanders leaned CD4+. Whether day 37 second-wave clones are SARS-CoV-2-specific was not confirmed. Mainly CM and EM harbored the contracting CD4+ clones; mainly EMRA harbored the CD8+ ones.

TCRdb itself ran the 5' RACE reads through MiXCR, one entry per CDR3 protein. Of about 310,000 distinct CDR3 sequences in the sample, 15% to 20% are singletons; the top ten hold around a fifth. This clonotype was counted a few times. Antigen: not known. Trimming took off 4 bases at V and 6 bases at J, with 17 bases between the two ends. CDR3 length: 14 amino acids. The germline gives CDR1 SGDLS, CDR2 YYNGEE. The chain recombines TRBV9 with TRBJ2-7, with D possibly matching TRBD2 (7 bases). This receptor was identified in a man aged 18-30 years who had mild COVID-19 (a few samples of this study predate the infection). Cell type and time point are not known. The sample comprised PBMCs or a T cell subset sorted from them (not recorded which). In DNA form, the CDR3 reads TGTGCCAGCAGCCCTCCGGGGGGCAGTAGCGAGCAGTACTTC. Residues: CASSPPGGSSEQYF.